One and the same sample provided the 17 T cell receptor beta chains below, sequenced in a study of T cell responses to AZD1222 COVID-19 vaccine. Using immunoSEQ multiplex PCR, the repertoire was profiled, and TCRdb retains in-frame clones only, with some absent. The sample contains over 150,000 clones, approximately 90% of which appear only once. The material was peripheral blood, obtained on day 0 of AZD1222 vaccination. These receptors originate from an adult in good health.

The CDR3 region has the DNA TGTGCCAGCAGTGAAGATGAGTGGCCAGAGAACACTGAAGCTTTCTTT. Its translation: CASSEDEWPENTEAFF. The J gene is TRBJ1-1, the V gene TRBV6-1; D ambiguous. There are 16 residues in the CDR3. Germline V gene data show CDR1 as MNHNS and CDR2 as SASEGT. Trimming removed 1 base at V and 1 base at J, with 13 bases between.

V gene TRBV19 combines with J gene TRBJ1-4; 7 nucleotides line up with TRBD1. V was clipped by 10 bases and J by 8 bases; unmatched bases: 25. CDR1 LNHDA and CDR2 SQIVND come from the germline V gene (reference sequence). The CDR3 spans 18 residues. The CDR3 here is CAIPKGQKPDVPGEKLFF. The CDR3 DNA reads TGTGCCATACCTAAGGGACAGAAGCCCGATGTCCCCGGGGAAAAACTGTTTTTT.

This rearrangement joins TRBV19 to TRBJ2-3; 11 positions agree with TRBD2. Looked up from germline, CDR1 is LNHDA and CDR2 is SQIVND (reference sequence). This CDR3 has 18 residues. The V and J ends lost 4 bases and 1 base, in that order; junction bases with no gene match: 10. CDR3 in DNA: TGTGCCAGTAGTAAAAACTATGGGACTAGCGGACGCACAGATACGCAGTATTTT. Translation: CASSKNYGTSGRTDTQYF.

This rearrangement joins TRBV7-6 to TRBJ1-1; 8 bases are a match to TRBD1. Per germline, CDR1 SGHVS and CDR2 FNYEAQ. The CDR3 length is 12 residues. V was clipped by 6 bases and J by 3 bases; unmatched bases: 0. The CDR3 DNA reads TGTGCCAGCAGGGACAGGGACACTGAAGCTTTCTTT. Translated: CASRDRDTEAFF.

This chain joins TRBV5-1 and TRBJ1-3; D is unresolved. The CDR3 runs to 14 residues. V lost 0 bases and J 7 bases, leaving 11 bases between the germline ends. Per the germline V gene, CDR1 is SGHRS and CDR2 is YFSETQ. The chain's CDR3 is CASSLDGEGNTIYF. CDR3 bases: TGCGCCAGCAGCTTGGACGGAGAAGGGAACACCATATATTTT.

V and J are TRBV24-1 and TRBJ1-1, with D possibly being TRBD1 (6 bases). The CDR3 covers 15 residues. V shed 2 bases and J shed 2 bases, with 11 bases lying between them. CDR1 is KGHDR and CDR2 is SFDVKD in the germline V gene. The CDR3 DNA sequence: TGTGCCACCAGTGATTCGAGCGGGGGCAACACTGAAGCTTTCTTT. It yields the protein CATSDSSGGNTEAFF.

CDR3 protein: CASSQGTDNYGYTF. In DNA, the CDR3 is TGCGCCAGCAGCCAAGGGACAGACAACTATGGCTACACCTTC. This chain joins TRBV4-1 and TRBJ1-2, with D possibly TRBD1 on 6 matching bases. V was clipped by 1 base and J by 2 bases, with 8 bases between them. There are 14 residues in the CDR3. CDR1 is MGHRA, CDR2 YSYEKL, per germline.

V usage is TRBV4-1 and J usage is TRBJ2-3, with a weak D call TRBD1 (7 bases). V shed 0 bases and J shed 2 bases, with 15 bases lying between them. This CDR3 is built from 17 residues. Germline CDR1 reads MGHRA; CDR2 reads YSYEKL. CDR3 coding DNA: TGCGCCAGCAGCCAAGATCGGGGGACAGTAAACACAGATACGCAGTATTTT. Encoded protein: CASSQDRGTVNTDTQYF.

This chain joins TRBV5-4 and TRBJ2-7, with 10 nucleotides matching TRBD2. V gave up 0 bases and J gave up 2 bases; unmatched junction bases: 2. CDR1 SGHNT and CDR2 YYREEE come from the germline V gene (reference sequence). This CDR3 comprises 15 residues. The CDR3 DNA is TGTGCCAGCAGCTTGGAACTAGCGGGGACCTACGAGCAGTACTTC. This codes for CASSLELAGTYEQYF.

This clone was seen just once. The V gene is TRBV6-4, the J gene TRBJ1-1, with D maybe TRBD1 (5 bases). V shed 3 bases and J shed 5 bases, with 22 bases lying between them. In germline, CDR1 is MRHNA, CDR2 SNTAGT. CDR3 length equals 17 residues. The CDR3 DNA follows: TGTGCCAGCAGTGAAGCAGGGACCCTCCCCTTCGGGACTGAAGCTTTCTTT. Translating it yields CASSEAGTLPFGTEAFF.

For the CDR3, the DNA is TGTGCCAGCAGTGGGACTAGCGGGGGGCTCAGGGCCAACGTCCTGACTTTC. Translated: CASSGTSGGLRANVLTF. The V and J genes are TRBV6-2 or TRBV6-3 and TRBJ2-6; 15 nucleotides match TRBD2. In germline, CDR1 is MNHEY, CDR2 SVGEGT. Unmatched junction bases numbered 4, after V lost 5 bases and J lost 5 bases. CDR3 length equals 17 residues.

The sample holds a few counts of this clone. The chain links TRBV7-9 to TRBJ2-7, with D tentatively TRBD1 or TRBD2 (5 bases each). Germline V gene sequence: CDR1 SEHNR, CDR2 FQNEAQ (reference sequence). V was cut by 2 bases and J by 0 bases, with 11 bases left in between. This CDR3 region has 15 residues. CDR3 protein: CASSLSRELSYEQYF. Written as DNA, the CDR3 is TGTGCCAGCAGCTTAAGCAGGGAGCTCTCCTACGAGCAGTACTTC.

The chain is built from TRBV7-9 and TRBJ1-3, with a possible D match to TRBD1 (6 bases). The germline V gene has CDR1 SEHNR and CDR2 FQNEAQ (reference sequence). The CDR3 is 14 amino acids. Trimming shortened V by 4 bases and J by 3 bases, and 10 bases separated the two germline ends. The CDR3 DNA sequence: TGTGCCAGCAGCTCACAGGGTGTTGGAAACACCATATATTTT. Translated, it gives CASSSQGVGNTIYF.

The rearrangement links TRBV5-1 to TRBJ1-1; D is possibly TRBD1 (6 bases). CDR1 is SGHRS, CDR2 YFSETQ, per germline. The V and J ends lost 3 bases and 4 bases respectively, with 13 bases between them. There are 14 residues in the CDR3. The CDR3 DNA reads TGCGCCAGCAGCTCGGCGAGGGGGTCCACTGAAGCTTTCTTT. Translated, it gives CASSSARGSTEAFF.

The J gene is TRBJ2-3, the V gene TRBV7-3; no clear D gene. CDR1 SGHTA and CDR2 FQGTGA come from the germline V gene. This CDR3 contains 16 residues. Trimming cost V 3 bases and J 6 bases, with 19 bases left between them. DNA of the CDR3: TGTGCCAGCAGCTTTTACAGCCTTGGTGGAGTGGATACGCAGTATTTT. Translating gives CASSFYSLGGVDTQYF.

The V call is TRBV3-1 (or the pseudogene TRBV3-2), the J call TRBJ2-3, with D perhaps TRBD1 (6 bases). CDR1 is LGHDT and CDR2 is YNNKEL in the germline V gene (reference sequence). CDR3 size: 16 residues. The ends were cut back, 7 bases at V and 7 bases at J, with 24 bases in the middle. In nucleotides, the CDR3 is TGTGCCAGCACCCCCAAGGGGACACCGTCAACGAATACGCAGTATTTT. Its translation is CASTPKGTPSTNTQYF.

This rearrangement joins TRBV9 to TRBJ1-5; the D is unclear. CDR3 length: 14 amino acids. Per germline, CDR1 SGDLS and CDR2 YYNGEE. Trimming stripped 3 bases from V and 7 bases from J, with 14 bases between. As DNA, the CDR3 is TGTGCCAGCAGCGGAAGGGAGGCCGACCAGCCCCAGCATTTT. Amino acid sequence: CASSGREADQPQHF.